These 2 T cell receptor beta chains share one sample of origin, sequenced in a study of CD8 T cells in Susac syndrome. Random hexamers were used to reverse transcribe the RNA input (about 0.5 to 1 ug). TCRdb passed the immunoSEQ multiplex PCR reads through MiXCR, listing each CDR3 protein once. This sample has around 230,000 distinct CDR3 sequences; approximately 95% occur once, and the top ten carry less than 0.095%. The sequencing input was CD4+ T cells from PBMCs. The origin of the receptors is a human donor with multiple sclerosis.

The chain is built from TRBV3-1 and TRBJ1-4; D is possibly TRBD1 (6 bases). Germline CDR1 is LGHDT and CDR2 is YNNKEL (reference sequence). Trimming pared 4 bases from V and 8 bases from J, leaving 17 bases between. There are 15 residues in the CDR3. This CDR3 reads CASSRPAGTQEKLFF. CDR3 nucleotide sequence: TGTGCCAGCAGCCGCCCCGCCGGGACACAAGAAAAACTGTTTTTT.

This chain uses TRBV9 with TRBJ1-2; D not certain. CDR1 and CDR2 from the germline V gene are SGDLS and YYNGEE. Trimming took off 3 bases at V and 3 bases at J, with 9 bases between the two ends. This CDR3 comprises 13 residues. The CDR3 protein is CASSGEQYYGYTF. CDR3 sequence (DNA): TGTGCCAGCAGCGGAGAACAATACTATGGCTACACCTTC.